Below, one T cell receptor beta chain is given with its context. Its antigen remains unidentified. No clone much larger than this one lies a single base away; base qualities are absent. The data are from a study of cytomegalovirus exposure and HLA in healthy donors (dated by TCRdb to between 2016 and 2019). Turning to the overall study: According to an earlier analysis of a few hundred of the donors, some 170 million T cells yielded roughly 110 million unique TCR beta sequences and 276 Gb of sequence data. Roughly 5 DR-DQ haplotypes were treated as single units for association and clustering because of strong linkage in the cohort. Typing coverage varied by locus: 629-630 donors for A, B, C, DRB1 and DQB1; under 550 for DQA1; around 570 for DPA1; around 450 for DPB1. Among almost 400 genotyped donors of the cohort, an average of 235,054 unique TCR beta nucleotide sequences were sequenced per donor, around 18% of them non-productive. To study patterns of TCR occurrence, a later analysis re-analyzed previously published TCR beta repertoires from 600 to 750 donors and added high-resolution HLA genotyping. The study combined high-throughput TCR immunosequencing, statistical association of individual TCRs with disease status, and machine learning to predict cytomegalovirus infection status. Every discovery cohort repertoire had been produced on one sequencing platform. HLA typing covered class I and class II loci at four-digit resolution. An earlier analysis of about 600 of the donors used high-throughput TCR beta sequencing to judge whether each TCR beta V gene segment behaved as functional or pseudogenic. Of the 300 to 500 genotyped donors, approximately 81% were placed in the genetic ancestry cluster associated with self-reported Caucasian donors. The study was designed to test whether signatures of past pathogen exposure could be identified by cataloging public T cell receptors. The study used immunosequencing to profile the T cell repertoires of 666 subjects and linked those repertoires to cytomegalovirus serostatus. Along with the roughly 670-subject first cohort, a separate validation cohort of more than 90 different subjects was used. Donor age, sex, ethnicity and CMV serostatus were compiled together with the repertoire data. Rather than drawing on any new phenotypic data, the later analysis identified candidate immune exposures from TCR beta sequences and the way those sequences occurred across donors. Approximately 300 gigabases of sequencing data and 70 million to 100 million unique TCR sequences were included in an early release covering roughly 600 HLA-typed donors. In a later genetic analysis, genome-wide SNP genotypes for 398 of the 666 donors were used, and that subset was treated as a discovery cohort.

Relative to germline, V is missing 7 bases and J is missing 4 bases, with 9 bases of the junction outside any gene match. Looking up the germline V gene yields CDR1 SNHLY and CDR2 FYNNEI. The CDR3 contains 14 residues, cysteine and phenylalanine counted. Just the 42-base CDR3 DNA is kept, in frame starting at base 1. The cohort was made up of 666 healthy bone marrow donors. At the time of sampling, every cohort member was nominally healthy, though immune exposures that went unrecorded were likely present. The donor tested CMV seropositive, placing the donor among the 289 seropositive members of the cohort. Each donor provided a peripheral blood sample, and peripheral blood mononuclear cells were used for TCR beta sequencing. Genomic DNA extraction from the blood cell samples was performed with the Qiagen DNeasy Blood Extraction Kit. Library preparation used the immunoSEQ multiplex PCR assay. A mixture of 60 forward primers for TCR Vbeta segments and 13 reverse primers for TCR Jbeta segments was used in the multiplex PCR. A multiplex PCR assay on genomic DNA amplified the CDR3 region of rearranged TCR beta genes. The amplified TCR beta libraries were sequenced on the Illumina HiSeq System as 87-base-pair reads. The authors' pipeline ran thus. A later analysis tallied tens of millions of unique TCR beta chains across the approximately 670 repertoires, and some 10 million of those chains were shared by two or more donors. Raw reads were error-corrected and collapsed into unique sequences with a nearest-neighbor algorithm that merged closely related sequences to remove PCR and sequencing errors. V, D and J gene segments were assigned by aligning CDR3 sequences to IMGT reference sequences. For a sequence to be retained, a match of at least six nucleotides was required to both a V gene segment and a J gene segment. A rearrangement was called productive if the CDR3 had no stop codons and remained in frame with V and J, and every other rearrangement was called non-productive. CDR3 was defined according to IMGT convention as the region running from the second conserved V-encoded cysteine to the conserved J-encoded phenylalanine. In an earlier analysis of around 600 of the donors, sequences lacking an unambiguous match to a single V gene segment were excluded. An earlier analysis of roughly 590 of the donors called V segments functional above 56.7% productive rearrangements and segregating when the between-donor standard deviation exceeded 5%. A statistical classification framework was developed to diagnose cytomegalovirus status using the catalog of TCR beta chain sequences. In a later analysis, V and J genes were assigned by comparing TCR nucleotide sequences against IMGT/GENE-DB human TR gene sequences. A later analysis assigned CDR3 sequences and most-parsimonious VDJ recombination scenarios with the TCRdist pipeline. In a later analysis, every TCR beta chain was defined by the combination of its CDR3 amino acid sequence and its V-gene family, and reads without a unique V-gene family were dropped. In a later analysis, 450 to 600 highly shared, low-generation-probability nucleotide sequences were removed to address suspected cross-contamination and a sequencing artifact. For each public chain, a later analysis derived a clonal expansion index from normalized ranks of inferred template counts within each repertoire. Generation probabilities in a later analysis came from a VDJ recombination model fitted to out-of-frame rearrangements, and those results were checked against IGoR. In a later analysis, TCR-TCR, TCR-HLA and TCR-CMV co-occurrence was scored with hypergeometric tests, and a repertoire-size bias correction was applied to TCR pairs. False discovery rates were estimated in a later analysis by permuting HLA or CMV assignments 20 times. In a later analysis, co-occurring TCRs were grouped with DBSCAN, and TCRdist sequence similarity was added when clustering was performed within HLA-allele-positive subsets. Co-occurrence clustering excluded repertoires with fewer than 30,000 or more than 120,000 public chains, plus five with anomalous nucleotide sharing. Entries here come from immuneACCESS through TCRdb and include only in-frame sequences with V and J called. Some clones fail to appear in such tables; in the studies checked, an unresolved V gene covers under half of the shortfall, and the cause of the remainder is unknown. V and J calls and clone size are those listed in that table; D and trimming were worked out from the DNA. The sample has 110,000 to 150,000 clones on record, 70% to 90% of them singletons. Approximately 4.2% of the sample is taken by the ten largest.

Overall results and qualifications from the work: A group of highly shared sequence variants was considered likely to be a technical artifact of the sequencing pipeline. Several of the top co-occurrence clusters appeared to be linked to parvovirus B19, influenza, CMV and Epstein-Barr virus, according to a later analysis. When HLA alleles, especially DR and DQ, strongly co-occurred, TCR associations were difficult to assign to individual alleles. In a later analysis, HLA-associated TCR beta chains were found to be more clonally expanded and to have lower generation probabilities than equally common non-associated chains. The authors suggested that the approach could potentially be extended to other disease states and immunological phenotypes. Some IMGT-functional V segments, including TRBV6-2 and TRBV6-3, could not be told apart with the 87-base-pair reads, so those segments were excluded. According to a later analysis, TCR association rates differed among HLA loci, with DRB1 alleles showing the most associated TCRs and HLA-C alleles showing the fewest. Linkage disequilibrium might explain the correlated functional status among segregating V segments, but an unknown experimental factor could not be excluded. Because HLA typing was unavailable for some donors at each locus, only the typed subset was used in association tests. Because counts were too low, around 18 rarely observed V segments, including chromosome 9 orphons, were left out of the earlier analysis of some 600 of the donors. A further reported finding was that TCR beta sequences accurately predicted the HLA-A and HLA-B alleles for most subjects in the first cohort. Most TCR sequences were seen in very few donors, while some public TCRs were found in many individuals. A total of 150 to 200 TCR beta chains were listed by the study as associated with cytomegalovirus. A later genetic analysis reported fewer N-insertions in productive TCRs among donors in an Asian-associated ancestry cluster than the roughly 690-donor mean. Most CMV-associated TCR beta chains appeared to be HLA-restricted in a later analysis, and the HLA associations seemed to be driven largely by CMV exposure. A later analysis associated 17,000 or so TCR beta sequences with specific HLA alleles at a false discovery rate of 0.05. Immune exposure information for the cohort was limited to CMV serostatus. In both the original and validation cohorts, the classifier was reported to diagnose cytomegalovirus status with high specificity and sensitivity. In this cohort, only TCR beta chains were sequenced, and detectable features were limited by the absence of alpha or paired-chain data. The presence/absence analyses assumed that sequencing depth was roughly uniform across donors, and that assumption may not be true. Three of the identified cytomegalovirus-associated TCR beta chains were confirmed in vitro to be specific for cytomegalovirus antigens. A later genetic analysis associated a missense DCLRE1C variant with V-gene and J-gene trimming of TCR beta chains, and an independent cohort replicated the association. An earlier analysis of approximately 600 of the donors showed that most TCR beta V segments appeared in productive rearrangements either about 87% or about 30% of the time, which broadly matched IMGT annotations.

The sample was PBMCs. This TCR was recovered from a woman in her thirties or forties in good health and CMV-seropositive. The chain was built from TRBV2 and TRBJ2-7; 8 bases in between match TRBD2. The sequence in DNA is TGTGCCAGCAAGGGGACTAGTTCTCCTTACGAGCAGTACTTC. Its protein reads: CASKGTSSPYEQYF.